These 5 T cell receptor beta chains were sequenced from one sample in a study of blood T cell repertoires in COVID-19 (dated by TCRdb to the early 2020s). The library was generated by the immunoSEQ multiplex PCR assay. TCRdb limited this immuneACCESS table to in-frame rearrangements with V and J called. A share of clones is missing; checked studies link under half to unresolved V genes, and the rest is unexplained. The table for this sample lists about 230,000 clones; 75% to 85% of them were counted only once. The top ten clonotypes cover around 1.3% of the sample. The sample was peripheral blood. These receptors were taken from a woman in her 30s with COVID-19, enrolled during active disease.

This chain joins TRBV5-1 and TRBJ1-1; D may be TRBD1 (5 bases). Germline V gene data show CDR1 as SGHRS and CDR2 as YFSETQ. This CDR3 is 14 amino acids long. V was cut by 4 bases and J by 5 bases, with 15 bases left in between. CDR3 sequence: CASSLTGVRTEAFF. The DNA of the CDR3 is TGCGCCAGCAGCCTGACGGGGGTGCGGACTGAAGCTTTCTTT.

The chain combines TRBV7-8 with TRBJ1-4; D is possibly TRBD1 (6 bases). Germline loops: CDR1 SGHVS, CDR2 FQNEAQ. CDR3 length equals 16 residues. V lost 4 bases, J lost 5 bases, and 17 bases lay in between. CDR3 bases: TGTGCCAGCAGCTCCTACTCGACAGGAGTCAATGAAAAACTGTTTTTT. Translated, it gives CASSSYSTGVNEKLFF.

The chain links TRBV6-5 to TRBJ2-5, with no clear D. V dropped 0 bases and J dropped 2 bases, with 10 bases sitting between them. This CDR3 comprises 15 residues. Germline V gene sequence: CDR1 MNHEY, CDR2 SVGAGI. The CDR3 region is CASSYSFRVQETQYF. The CDR3 nucleotides are TGTGCCAGCAGTTACTCGTTCCGGGTACAAGAGACCCAGTACTTC.

The gene calls are TRBV27 and TRBJ2-2; TRBD2 matches 10 bases. Looked up from germline, CDR1 is MNHEY and CDR2 is SMNVEV (reference sequence). The V gene end was trimmed by 5 bases and the J gene end by 5 bases; junction bases not matched to a gene: 8. There are 16 residues in the CDR3. CDR3 nucleotides: TGTGCCAGCAGTAGGTCTAGCGGGAGAAGGACCGGGGAGCTGTTTTTT. Residues: CASSRSSGRRTGELFF.

The chain is built from TRBV4-1 and TRBJ2-3, with 7 bases fitting TRBD2. After removal of 0 bases from V and 4 bases from J, the junction contained 7 bases not matched to a gene. Germline CDR1 is MGHRA and CDR2 is YSYEKL. The CDR3 spans 16 residues. CDR3: CASSQEGGGGSDTQYF. DNA of the CDR3: TGCGCCAGCAGCCAAGAGGGCGGGGGTGGGTCAGATACGCAGTATTTT.